Below are 29 T cell receptor beta chains sequenced from a single sample in a study of blood T cell repertoires in COVID-19. Assay used: immunoSEQ multiplex PCR; TCRdb lists only in-frame clones, some missing. The table has 95,000 or so clones, under 85% seen once. Sequenced material: peripheral blood. These receptor sequences come from a human donor in a cohort sampled during active COVID-19.

The J gene is TRBJ1-5, the V gene TRBV6-6; 7 bases are shared with TRBD1. The germline V gene has CDR1 MNHNY and CDR2 SVGAGI (reference sequence). The CDR3 has 13 amino acids. V lost 6 bases and J lost 3; bases outside the gene matches: 2. CDR3 sequence: CASRDRANQPQHF. In DNA form, the CDR3 reads TGTGCCAGCAGAGACAGGGCCAATCAGCCCCAGCATTTT.

The chain has TRBV18 and TRBJ2-7; 9 bases are shared with TRBD1. Germline V gene lookup returns CDR1 KGHSH and CDR2 LQKENI. The CDR3 is 16 amino acids. Germline trimming cut 0 bases from V and 6 bases from J; bases unmatched to any gene: 9. CDR3 region: CASSPPGQGSRGEQYF. The CDR3 DNA is TGTGCCAGCTCACCACCGGGACAGGGCTCTCGAGGCGAGCAGTACTTC.

The chain couples TRBV19 to TRBJ1-2, with 8 bases identical to TRBD1. CDR1 and CDR2 from the germline V gene are LNHDA and SQIVND (reference sequence). The junction had 5 bases not matched to a gene; V was cut back by 5 bases and J by 0 bases. The CDR3 length is 15 residues. The CDR3 loop reads CASSDLGQANYGYTF. In DNA form, the CDR3 reads TGTGCCAGTAGTGACTTGGGACAGGCTAACTATGGCTACACCTTC.

The rearrangement joins TRBV11-3 to TRBJ2-3; TRBD1 is a possible D gene (7 bases). This CDR3 spans 15 amino acids. The V end lost 8 bases, the J end lost 2 bases, and 17 bases lay between the germline ends. CDR1 and CDR2 (germline): SGHNT, YENEEA. DNA of the CDR3: TGTGCCAGCGCCAGGGGGGAAAGGGCCACAGATACGCAGTATTTT. Translating gives CASARGERATDTQYF.

This chain joins TRBV15 and TRBJ2-5, with a weak D call TRBD1 (6 bases). V lost 1 base to trimming and J lost 5 bases, with 14 bases between them. Germline V CDR1 and CDR2: LNHNV, YYDKDF (reference sequence). This CDR3 contains 15 residues. CDR3 in DNA: TGTGCCACCAGCAGAGTGGCAGGGGCAGGGGAGACCCAGTACTTC. Protein product: CATSRVAGAGETQYF. Using reference TRBV15 and TRBJ2-5 for the parts outside the CDR3, the full variable domain is DAMVIQNPRYQVTQFGKPVTLSCSQTLNHNVMYWYQQKSSQAPKLLFHYYDKDFNNEADTPDNFQSRRPNTSFCFLDIRSPGLGDTAMYLCATSRVAGAGETQYFGPGTRLLVL.

The chain couples TRBV20-1 to TRBJ2-7, with 9 bases fitting TRBD2. Germline loops: CDR1 DFQATT, CDR2 SNEGSKA (reference sequence). Losses at the gene ends were 6 bases for V and 1 base for J; bases not matched to a gene: 7. CDR3 length equals 14 residues. The CDR3 here is CSASAGGRSYEQYF. The CDR3 region has the DNA TGCAGTGCCAGTGCGGGGGGGAGGTCCTACGAGCAGTACTTC.

J is TRBJ2-2 and V is TRBV7-2, with D perhaps TRBD2 (7 bases). Germline V CDR1 and CDR2: SGHTA, FQGNSA. The CDR3 runs to 13 residues. Trimming stripped 8 bases from V and 7 bases from J, with 14 bases between. CDR3 sequence reads: CASPAGAVGELFF. CDR3 nucleotide sequence: TGTGCCAGCCCGGCGGGGGCGGTCGGGGAGCTGTTTTTT.

The rearrangement uses TRBV28 and TRBJ2-1; TRBD2 agrees at 9 bases. CDR1 is MDHEN and CDR2 is SYDVKM in the germline V gene. CDR3 length equals 21 residues. After removal of 6 bases from V and 4 bases from J, the junction contained 25 bases not matched to a gene. CDR3 bases: TGTGCCAGCAGCCGTTTTTGGCGGGGTAGCGGGAGTCAACGGGGTTACAATGAGCAGTTCTTC. It yields the protein CASSRFWRGSGSQRGYNEQFF.

V usage is TRBV18 and J usage is TRBJ2-7; D possibly corresponds to TRBD2 (5 bases). V was shortened by 6 bases and J by 6 bases, with 21 bases between the two germline ends. The CDR3 is 15 amino acids. The V gene's germline CDR1 is KGHSH and CDR2 LQKENI. DNA of the CDR3: TGTGCCAGCTCCCCCCCCGCCGGGGTCGGAGGCGAGCAGTACTTC. It yields the protein CASSPPAGVGGEQYF. The complete variable domain, with remaining parts taken from reference TRBV18 and TRBJ2-7, reads NAGVMQNPRHLVRRRGQEARLRCSPMKGHSHVYWYRQLPEEGLKFMVYLQKENIIDESGMPKERFSAEFPKEGPSILRIQQVVRGDSAAYFCASSPPAGVGGEQYFGPGTRLTVT.

This rearrangement joins TRBV6-2 or TRBV6-3 to TRBJ2-3, with 9 nucleotides matching TRBD2. The CDR3 length is 21 residues. J lost 4 bases, V lost 0 bases, and 20 bases had no gene match. The germline V gene encodes CDR1 MNHEY and CDR2 SVGEGT. CDR3 nucleotide sequence: TGTGCCAGCAGTTACTCCAGATTCCCCGGACTAGCGTTTCCGGGATCAGATACGCAGTATTTT. Translating it yields CASSYSRFPGLAFPGSDTQYF.

The chain couples TRBV5-4 to TRBJ2-5; 10 bases are a match to TRBD2. V gave up 5 bases and J gave up 5 bases; unmatched junction bases: 9. Germline V gives CDR1 SGHNT, CDR2 YYREEE (reference sequence). This CDR3 region has 15 residues. The DNA for the CDR3 is TGTGCCAGCAGTTCTAATCCTAGCGGGGGCGAGACCCAGTACTTC. It is translated as CASSSNPSGGETQYF.

The chain carries TRBV19 and TRBJ1-4; D might be TRBD1 (5 bases). CDR1 and CDR2 (germline): LNHDA, SQIVND (reference sequence). Deletions cut 8 bases from V and 6 bases from J, with 22 bases between. CDR3 length: 16 residues. The chain's CDR3 is CASFYAGGRFDEKLFF. As DNA, the CDR3 is TGTGCCAGTTTCTATGCGGGGGGGAGATTCGATGAAAAACTGTTTTTT.

The rearrangement joins TRBV12-3 or TRBV12-4 to TRBJ2-7; D is unclear. The CDR3 loop spans 11 amino acids. V lost 4 bases and J lost 5, with 6 bases in between. For the CDR3, the DNA is TGTGCCAGCAGTTACTCTGACGAGCAGTACTTC. Translating gives CASSYSDEQYF.

The count of this clone is one. The rearrangement links TRBV28 to TRBJ1-1, with TRBD1 matching 9 bases. Germline loops: CDR1 MDHEN, CDR2 SYDVKM. This CDR3 has 15 amino acids. Unmatched junction bases numbered 8, after V lost 4 bases and J lost 5 bases. CDR3 loop: CASSSVGTGQTEAFF. In nucleotides, the CDR3 is TGTGCCAGCAGTTCAGTGGGGACAGGGCAAACTGAAGCTTTCTTT.

The CDR3 loop is CASSFGGGGGNTIYF. The CDR3 DNA reads TGCGCCAGCAGCTTCGGGGGAGGCGGTGGAAACACCATATATTTT. The rearrangement joins TRBV5-1 to TRBJ1-3, with D perhaps matching TRBD1 (5 bases). Germline V gene data show CDR1 as SGHRS and CDR2 as YFSETQ. Deletions cut 2 bases from V and 3 bases from J, with 12 bases between. This CDR3 has 15 residues.

The rearrangement uses TRBV27 and TRBJ1-1; D ambiguous. This CDR3 has 17 amino acids. The germline V gene encodes CDR1 MNHEY and CDR2 SMNVEV (reference sequence). Between the trimmed V and J ends, which lost 1 base and 1 base, there was a span of 16 bases. CDR3: CASSLYGVSGENTEAFF. Written as DNA, the CDR3 is TGTGCCAGCAGTTTATATGGGGTGTCGGGAGAGAACACTGAAGCTTTCTTT.

The chain employs TRBV5-1 and TRBJ1-2; TRBD1 matches 7 bases. This CDR3 is built from 16 residues. Per the germline V gene, CDR1 is SGHRS and CDR2 is YFSETQ. Unmatched junction bases numbered 9, after V lost 1 base and J lost 3 bases. The chain's CDR3 is CASSLSGQLSDYGYTF. CDR3 in DNA: TGCGCCAGCAGCTTGTCGGGACAGTTGAGTGACTATGGCTACACCTTC.

This chain links TRBV29-1 with TRBJ1-1; 7 bases fit TRBD1. The CDR3 extends over 15 amino acids. Germline V gives CDR1 SQVTM, CDR2 ANQGSEA. After removal of 1 base from V and 6 bases from J, the junction contained 11 bases not matched to a gene. The CDR3 nucleotides read TGCAGCGTTGAAGGGGGTCAGGGGGTTAGGGCTGAAGCTTTCTTT. It yields the protein CSVEGGQGVRAEAFF.

As DNA, the CDR3 is TGCAGCGCCGCCGGGACAGCCAATGAAAAACTGTTTTTT. Amino acids: CSAAGTANEKLFF. The chain joins TRBV29-1 to TRBJ1-4; 7 bases agree with TRBD1. V shed 7 bases and J 5 bases; nucleotides not matched to a gene: 7. CDR3 length: 13 residues. Germline V CDR1 and CDR2: SQVTM, ANQGSEA.

This clone was seen only once. The chain links TRBV19 to TRBJ1-3, with a weak D call TRBD1 (5 bases). V was cut by 5 bases and J by 3 bases, with 14 bases left in between. Looked up from germline, CDR1 is LNHDA and CDR2 is SQIVND (reference sequence). The CDR3 contains 15 residues. The CDR3 nucleotides are TGTGCCAGTAGTCGATGGACAACTGGTGGAAACACCATATATTTT. This translates into CASSRWTTGGNTIYF.

This clone was detected only once. The gene calls are TRBV18 and TRBJ2-5; no clear D. The CDR3 is 13 residues long. Trimming took off 1 base at V and 4 bases at J, with 7 bases between the two ends. Germline CDR1 and CDR2: KGHSH and LQKENI. The CDR3 loop is CASSPQSGETQYF. The CDR3 DNA follows: TGTGCCAGCTCACCACAATCCGGAGAGACCCAGTACTTC.

The chain's CDR3 is CASSQERDRGTDTQYF. The CDR3 DNA is TGCGCCAGCAGCCAAGAACGGGACAGGGGTACAGATACGCAGTATTTT. This sequence joins TRBV4-1 and TRBJ2-3; the match to TRBD1 covers 10 bases. The ends lost 0 bases at V and 3 bases at J; junction bases unmatched: 3. The CDR3 covers 16 residues. The germline CDR1 and CDR2 sequences are MGHRA and YSYEKL.

The V call is TRBV7-2, the J call TRBJ2-7, with D maybe TRBD2 (5 bases). The CDR3 contains 12 residues. CDR1 SGHTA and CDR2 FQGNSA come from the germline V gene. Trimming removed 5 bases at V and 6 bases at J, with 11 bases between. CDR3 residues: CASSLRVPEQYF. DNA of the CDR3: TGTGCCAGCAGCCTGCGGGTCCCCGAGCAGTACTTC. The full variable domain, completed using reference TRBV7-2 and TRBJ2-7, is GAGVSQSPSNKVTEKGKDVELRCDPISGHTALYWYRQSLGQGLEFLIYFQGNSAPDKSGLPSDRFSAERTGGSVSTLTIQRTQQEDSAVYLCASSLRVPEQYFGPGTRLTVT.

This clone has a single count. The chain employs TRBV7-2 and TRBJ1-1, with unresolved D. CDR3 size: 15 residues. V was pared by 3 bases and J by 0 bases, with 11 bases between. Germline CDR1 reads SGHTA; CDR2 reads FQGNSA. Written as DNA, the CDR3 is TGTGCCAGCAGCTTCCCTCTCAGGATGAACACTGAAGCTTTCTTT. As protein: CASSFPLRMNTEAFF.

This clone was seen once. This chain connects TRBV28 to TRBJ2-3; possible D gene TRBD2, 6 bases. Per germline, CDR1 MDHEN and CDR2 SYDVKM. V lost 5 bases and J 7 bases, leaving 19 bases between the germline ends. CDR3 length equals 15 residues. CDR3 DNA: TGTGCCAGCAGTCCCCAATGGGGGAGGCAAAATACGCAGTATTTT. This sequence encodes CASSPQWGRQNTQYF. Combining the CDR3 with reference TRBV28 and TRBJ2-3 gives the whole variable domain DVKVTQSSRYLVKRTGEKVFLECVQDMDHENMFWYRQDPGLGLRLIYFSYDVKMKEKGDIPEGYSVSREKKERFSLILESASTNQTSMYLCASSPQWGRQNTQYFGPGTRLTVL.

The chain joins TRBV18 to TRBJ2-1; 8 bases map to TRBD1. The CDR3 totals 17 residues. The junction had 4 bases not matched to a gene; V was cut back by 0 bases and J by 0 bases. CDR1 is KGHSH, CDR2 LQKENI, per germline. CDR3 protein: CASSPPSGGYSYNEQFF. For the CDR3, the DNA is TGTGCCAGCTCACCACCTTCAGGGGGCTACTCCTACAATGAGCAGTTCTTC.

The chain has TRBV5-6 and TRBJ2-2; D perhaps matches TRBD2 (6 bases). Germline CDR1 SGHDT, CDR2 YYEEEE. V was pared by 0 bases and J by 2 bases, with 11 bases between. This CDR3 has 16 amino acids. CDR3 region: CASSLAAGLNTGELFF. In DNA, the CDR3 is TGTGCCAGCAGCTTGGCGGCGGGGTTAAACACCGGGGAGCTGTTTTTT.

As DNA, the CDR3 is TGTGCCAGCAGCTCTAGCATGAACACTGAAGCTTTCTTT. It codes for CASSSSMNTEAFF. The rearrangement joins TRBV28 to TRBJ1-1; D gene uncertain. Trimming stripped 6 bases from V and 0 bases from J, with 8 bases between. This CDR3 region has 13 residues. CDR1 is MDHEN and CDR2 is SYDVKM in the germline V gene. Combining the CDR3 with reference TRBV28 and TRBJ1-1 gives the whole variable domain DVKVTQSSRYLVKRTGEKVFLECVQDMDHENMFWYRQDPGLGLRLIYFSYDVKMKEKGDIPEGYSVSREKKERFSLILESASTNQTSMYLCASSSSMNTEAFFGQGTRLTVV.

The chain links TRBV28 to TRBJ2-5; maybe TRBD1 (6 bases). The CDR3 contains 16 residues. Looked up from germline, CDR1 is MDHEN and CDR2 is SYDVKM. V was pared by 5 bases and J by 1 base, with 17 bases between. The CDR3: CASSPSGAGFQETQYF. CDR3 nucleotides: TGTGCCAGCAGTCCATCAGGGGCCGGCTTCCAAGAGACCCAGTACTTC.